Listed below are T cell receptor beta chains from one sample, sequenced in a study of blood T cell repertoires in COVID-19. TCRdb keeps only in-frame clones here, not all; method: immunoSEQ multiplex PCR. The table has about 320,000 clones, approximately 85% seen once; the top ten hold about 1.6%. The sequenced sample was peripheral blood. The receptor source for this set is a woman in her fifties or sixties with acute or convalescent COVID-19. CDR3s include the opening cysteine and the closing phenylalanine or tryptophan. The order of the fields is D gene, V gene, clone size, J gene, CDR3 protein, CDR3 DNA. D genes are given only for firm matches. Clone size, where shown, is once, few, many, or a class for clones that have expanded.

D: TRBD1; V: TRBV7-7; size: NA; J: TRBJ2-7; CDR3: CASSLDRGREQYF; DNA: TGTGCTAGCAGCTTAGACAGGGGGCGTGAGCAGTACTTC
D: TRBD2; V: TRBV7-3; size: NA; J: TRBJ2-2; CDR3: CASSSPGLAGGGTGELFF; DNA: TGTGCCAGCAGCTCACCGGGACTAGCGGGTGGAGGTACCGGGGAGCTGTTTTTT
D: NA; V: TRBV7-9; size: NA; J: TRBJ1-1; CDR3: CASSLAVTEAFF; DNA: TGTGCCAGCAGCTTAGCCGTCACTGAAGCTTTCTTT
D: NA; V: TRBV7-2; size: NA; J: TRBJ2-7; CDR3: CASSLVRLSEQYF; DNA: TGTGCCAGCAGCTTAGTACGTCTAAGCGAGCAGTACTTC
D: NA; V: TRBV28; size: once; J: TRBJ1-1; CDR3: CASSLFRVNTEAFF; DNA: TGTGCCAGCAGTTTATTCAGGGTGAACACTGAAGCTTTCTTT
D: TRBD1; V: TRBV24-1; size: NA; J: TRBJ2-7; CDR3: CATSDAVRDRGGEQYF; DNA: TGTGCCACCAGTGATGCGGTCCGGGACAGGGGGGGCGAGCAGTACTTC
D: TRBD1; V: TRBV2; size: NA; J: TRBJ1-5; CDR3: CASSRRDSSNQPQHF; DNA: TGTGCCAGCAGTCGCCGGGACAGTAGCAATCAGCCCCAGCATTTT
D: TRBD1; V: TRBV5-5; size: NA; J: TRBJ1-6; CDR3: CASSGKTGGYSPLHF; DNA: TGTGCCAGCAGCGGAAAGACAGGGGGCTATTCACCCCTCCACTTT
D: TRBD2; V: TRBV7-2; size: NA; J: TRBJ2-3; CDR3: CASSDGPSGKDTDTQYF; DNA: TGTGCCAGCAGCGATGGGCCCAGCGGGAAAGACACAGATACGCAGTATTTT
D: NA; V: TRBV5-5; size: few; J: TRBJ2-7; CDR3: CASSLAFNSYEQYF; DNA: TGTGCCAGCAGCTTAGCTTTCAATTCCTACGAGCAGTACTTC
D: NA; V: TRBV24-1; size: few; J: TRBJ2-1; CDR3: CATSDPSSYNEQFF; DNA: TGTGCCACCAGTGACCCGTCGTCCTACAATGAGCAGTTCTTC
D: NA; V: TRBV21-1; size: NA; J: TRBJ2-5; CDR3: CASSKVAAWGQLRETQYF; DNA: TGTGCCAGCAGCAAAGTGGCAGCTTGGGGACAGCTCCGAGAGACCCAGTACTTC
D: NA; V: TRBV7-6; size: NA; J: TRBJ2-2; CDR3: CASSLTGSGELFF; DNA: TGTGCCAGCAGCTTAACAGGGTCCGGGGAGCTGTTTTTT
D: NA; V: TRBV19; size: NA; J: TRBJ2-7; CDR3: CASSPQISYEQYF; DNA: TGTGCCAGTAGTCCCCAAATCTCCTACGAGCAGTACTTC
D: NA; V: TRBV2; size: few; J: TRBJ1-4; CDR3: CASTRGGREKLFF; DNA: TGTGCCAGCACCCGCGGGGGTAGGGAAAAACTGTTTTTT
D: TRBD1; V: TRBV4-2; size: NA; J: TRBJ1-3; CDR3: CASSLTGTGSGGNTIYF; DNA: TGTGCCAGCAGCCTCACCGGGACAGGGTCGGGAGGAAACACCATATATTTT
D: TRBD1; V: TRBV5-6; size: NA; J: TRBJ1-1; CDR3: CASSFNLGQGATEAFF; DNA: TGTGCCAGCAGCTTTAATTTGGGACAGGGGGCCACTGAAGCTTTCTTT
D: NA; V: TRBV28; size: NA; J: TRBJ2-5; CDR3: CAGRGASEGTQYF; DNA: TGTGCCGGAAGAGGGGCTAGCGAGGGGACCCAGTACTTC
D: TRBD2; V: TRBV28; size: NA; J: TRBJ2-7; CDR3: CASSLGQAGLVTSGYSYEQYF; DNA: TGTGCCAGCAGTTTGGGTCAGGCGGGGTTGGTAACTAGCGGATACTCCTACGAGCAGTACTTC
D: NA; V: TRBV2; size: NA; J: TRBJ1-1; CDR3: CASELQGYTEAFF; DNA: TGTGCCAGCGAACTACAGGGATACACTGAAGCTTTCTTT
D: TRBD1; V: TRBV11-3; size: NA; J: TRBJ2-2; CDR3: CASSSRQGNGELFF; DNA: TGTGCCAGCAGCTCTAGACAGGGTAACGGGGAGCTGTTTTTT
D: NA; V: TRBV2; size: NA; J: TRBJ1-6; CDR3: CASSDSVDSPLHF; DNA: TGTGCCAGCAGTGACTCAGTCGATTCACCCCTCCACTTT
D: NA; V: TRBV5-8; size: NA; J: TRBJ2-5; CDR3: CASSLDRDETQYF; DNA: TGTGCCAGCAGCTTGGACAGGGATGAGACCCAGTACTTC
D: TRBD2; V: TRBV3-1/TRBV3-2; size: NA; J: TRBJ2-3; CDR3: CASSHWTSGSTDTQYF; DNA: TGTGCCAGCAGCCATTGGACTAGCGGGAGTACAGATACGCAGTATTTT
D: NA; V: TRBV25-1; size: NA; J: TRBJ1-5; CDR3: CASSEARGWGNQPQHF; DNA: TGTGCCAGCAGTGAGGCGCGGGGTTGGGGCAATCAGCCCCAGCATTTT
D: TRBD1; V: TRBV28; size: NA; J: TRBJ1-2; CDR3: CASSTGGDNSYTF; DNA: TGTGCCAGCAGCACAGGGGGCGATAATAGCTACACCTTC
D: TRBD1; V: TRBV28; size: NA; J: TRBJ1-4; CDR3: CASSAGTGSRSGKLFF; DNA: TGTGCCAGCAGTGCTGGGACAGGGTCACGTAGCGGAAAACTGTTTTTT
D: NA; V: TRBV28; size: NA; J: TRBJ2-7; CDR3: CASTRTAGYEQYF; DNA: TGTGCCAGCACTCGGACGGCGGGCTACGAGCAGTACTTC
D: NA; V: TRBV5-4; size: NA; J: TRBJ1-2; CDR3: CASSVPMAGDGYTF; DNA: TGTGCCAGCAGCGTACCGATGGCAGGGGATGGCTACACCTTC
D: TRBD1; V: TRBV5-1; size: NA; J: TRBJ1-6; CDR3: CASSLSGTDWGALHF; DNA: TGCGCCAGCAGCTTGAGTGGGACAGACTGGGGGGCCCTCCACTTT
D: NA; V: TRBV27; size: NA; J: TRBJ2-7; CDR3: CASSLYSGADGDYEQYF; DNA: TGTGCCAGCAGTTTATATTCCGGTGCGGACGGGGACTACGAGCAGTACTTC
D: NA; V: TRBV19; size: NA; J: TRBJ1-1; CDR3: CASSMSRNTEAFF; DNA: TGTGCCAGTAGTATGAGCCGTAACACTGAAGCTTTCTTT
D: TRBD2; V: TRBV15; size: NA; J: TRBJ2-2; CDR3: CAAGGGPTGELFF; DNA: TGTGCCGCGGGGGGAGGGCCGACCGGGGAGCTGTTTTTT
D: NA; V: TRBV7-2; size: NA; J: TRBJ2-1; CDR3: CASSLVAGTSYNEQFF; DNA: TGTGCCAGCAGCTTAGTTGCGGGAACCTCCTACAATGAGCAGTTCTTC
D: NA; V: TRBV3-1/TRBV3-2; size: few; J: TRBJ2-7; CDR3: CASSQLADRYEQYF; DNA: TGTGCCAGCAGCCAGTTGGCAGATCGATACGAGCAGTACTTC
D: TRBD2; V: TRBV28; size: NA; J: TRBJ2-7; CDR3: CASSLGGTSALIYEQYF; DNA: TGTGCCAGCAGTTTAGGGGGGACTAGCGCTCTAATCTACGAGCAGTACTTC
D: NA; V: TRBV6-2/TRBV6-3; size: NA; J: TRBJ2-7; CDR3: CASSTPRTASYEQYF; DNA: TGTGCCAGCAGTACTCCACGGACAGCCTCCTACGAGCAGTACTTC